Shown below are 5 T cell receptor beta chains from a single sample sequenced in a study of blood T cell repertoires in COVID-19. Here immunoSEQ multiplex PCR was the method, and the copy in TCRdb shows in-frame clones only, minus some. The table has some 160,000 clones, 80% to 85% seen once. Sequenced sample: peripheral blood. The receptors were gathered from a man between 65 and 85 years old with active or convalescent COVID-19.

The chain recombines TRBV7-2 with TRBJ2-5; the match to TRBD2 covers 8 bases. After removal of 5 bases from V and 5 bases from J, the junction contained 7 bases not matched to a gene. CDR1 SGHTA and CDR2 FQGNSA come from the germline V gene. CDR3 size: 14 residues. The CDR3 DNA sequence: TGTGCCAGCAGCATAAGCGGGAGTTTTGAGACCCAGTACTTC. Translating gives CASSISGSFETQYF.

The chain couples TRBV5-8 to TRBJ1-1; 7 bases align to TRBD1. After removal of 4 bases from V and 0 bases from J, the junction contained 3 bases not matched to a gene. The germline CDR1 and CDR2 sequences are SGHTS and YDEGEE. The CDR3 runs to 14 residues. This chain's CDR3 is CASSDDRVNTEAFF. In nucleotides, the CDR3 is TGTGCCAGCAGCGATGACAGGGTGAACACTGAAGCTTTCTTT.

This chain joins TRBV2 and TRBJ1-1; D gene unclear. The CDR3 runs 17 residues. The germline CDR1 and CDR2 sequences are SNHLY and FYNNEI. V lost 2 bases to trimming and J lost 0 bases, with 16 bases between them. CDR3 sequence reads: CASSEYGREVLNTEAFF. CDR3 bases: TGTGCCAGCAGTGAATATGGTCGAGAGGTTCTGAACACTGAAGCTTTCTTT.

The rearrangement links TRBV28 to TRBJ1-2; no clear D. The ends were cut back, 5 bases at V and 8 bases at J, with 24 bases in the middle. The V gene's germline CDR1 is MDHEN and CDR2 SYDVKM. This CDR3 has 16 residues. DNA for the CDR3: TGTGCCAGCAGTCCGGCGCCGGGAACCAGGCTCGGCGGCTACACCTTC. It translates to CASSPAPGTRLGGYTF.

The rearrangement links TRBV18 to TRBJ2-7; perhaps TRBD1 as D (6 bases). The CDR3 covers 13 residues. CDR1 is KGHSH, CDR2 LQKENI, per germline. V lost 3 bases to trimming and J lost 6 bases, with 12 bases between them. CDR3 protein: CASSPGTNSEQYF. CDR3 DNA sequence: TGTGCCAGCTCACCTGGGACAAACAGCGAGCAGTACTTC.